This T cell receptor beta chain was recovered during a study of T cell repertoires in cytomegalovirus infection. Study information: An indication of both CMV infection and matching HLA type came from public TCR beta signatures. Study-level results: Accumulated public TCR beta family frequency recognized individuals carrying CMV together with the relevant HLA.

There are many counts of this clonotype. Antigen unknown. The V gene's germline CDR1 is SGHAT and CDR2 FQNNGV. V gave up 6 bases and J gave up 4 bases; unmatched junction bases: 4. CDR3 length equals 14 residues. From the reads, TCRdb called clonotypes with MiXCR, one entry per CDR3 protein. The data contain about 130,000 distinct CDR3 sequences, 30% to 40% of them singletons. The specimen was CD8+ T cells from cultured PBMCs, collected from culture after CMV antigen stimulation. The TCR was taken from a human donor in good health (CMV status not recorded). Some clones in this sample may be carry-over from other donors' samples. The chain combines TRBV11-2 with TRBJ1-1; 11 positions agree with TRBD1. The CDR3 coding sequence is TGTGCCAGCAGTTCCGGGACAGGGGGCACTGAAGCTTTCTTT. This sequence encodes CASSSGTGGTEAFF. The whole variable domain, filled in from reference TRBV11-2 and TRBJ1-1, reads EAGVAQSPRYKIIEKRQSVAFWCNPISGHATLYWYQQILGQGPKLLIQFQNNGVVDDSQLPKDRFSAERLKGVDSTLKIQPAKLEDSAVYLCASSSGTGGTEAFFGQGTRLTVV.